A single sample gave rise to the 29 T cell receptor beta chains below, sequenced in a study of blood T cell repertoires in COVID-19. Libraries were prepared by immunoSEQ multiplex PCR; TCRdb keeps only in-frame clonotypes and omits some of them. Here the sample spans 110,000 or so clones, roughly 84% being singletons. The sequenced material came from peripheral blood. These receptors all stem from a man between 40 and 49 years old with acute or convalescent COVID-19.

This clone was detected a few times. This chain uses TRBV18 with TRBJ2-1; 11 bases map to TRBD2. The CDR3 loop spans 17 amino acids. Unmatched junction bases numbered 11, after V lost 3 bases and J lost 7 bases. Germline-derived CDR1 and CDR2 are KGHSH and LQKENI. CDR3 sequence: CASSPTSGGPSGNEQFF. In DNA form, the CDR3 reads TGTGCCAGCTCACCTACTAGCGGGGGCCCTTCGGGGAATGAGCAGTTCTTC.

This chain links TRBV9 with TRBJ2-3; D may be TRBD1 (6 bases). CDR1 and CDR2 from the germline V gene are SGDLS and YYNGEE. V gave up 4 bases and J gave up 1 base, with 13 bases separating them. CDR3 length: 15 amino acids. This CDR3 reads CASSRNEGGTDTQYF. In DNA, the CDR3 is TGTGCCAGCAGCCGCAACGAGGGGGGCACAGATACGCAGTATTTT.

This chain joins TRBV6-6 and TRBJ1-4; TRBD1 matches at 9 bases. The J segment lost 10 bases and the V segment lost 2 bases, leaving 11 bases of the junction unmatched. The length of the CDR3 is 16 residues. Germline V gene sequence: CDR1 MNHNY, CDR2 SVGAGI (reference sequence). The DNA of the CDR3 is TGTGCCAGCAGTTACCCCCCGAGTACGACAGGGGGAAAACTGTTTTTT. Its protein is CASSYPPSTTGGKLFF.

The CDR3 protein is CASTVWGGQTQYF. The DNA for the CDR3 is TGTGCCAGCACAGTTTGGGGGGGCCAGACCCAGTACTTC. V gene TRBV6-5 combines with J gene TRBJ2-5; D is possibly TRBD2 (7 bases). The CDR3 has 13 residues. Germline V gene data show CDR1 as MNHEY and CDR2 as SVGAGI. Deletions cut 7 bases from V and 6 bases from J, with 15 bases between.

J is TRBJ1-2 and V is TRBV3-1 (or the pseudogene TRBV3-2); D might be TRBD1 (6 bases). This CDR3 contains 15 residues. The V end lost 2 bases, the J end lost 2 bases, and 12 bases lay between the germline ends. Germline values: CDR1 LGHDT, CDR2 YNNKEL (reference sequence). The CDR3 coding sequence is TGTGCCAGCAGCCAAAACACAGGGTCCAACTATGGCTACACCTTC. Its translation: CASSQNTGSNYGYTF.

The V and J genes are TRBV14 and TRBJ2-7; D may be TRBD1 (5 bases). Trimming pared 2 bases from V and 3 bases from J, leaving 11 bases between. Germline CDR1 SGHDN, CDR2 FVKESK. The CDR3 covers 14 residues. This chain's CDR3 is CASSQSRVLYEQYF. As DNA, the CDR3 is TGTGCCAGCAGCCAATCCAGGGTCCTCTACGAGCAGTACTTC.

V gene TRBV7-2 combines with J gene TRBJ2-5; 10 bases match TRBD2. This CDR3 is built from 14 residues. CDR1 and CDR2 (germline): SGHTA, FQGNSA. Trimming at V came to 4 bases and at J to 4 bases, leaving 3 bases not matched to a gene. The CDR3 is CASSSGLARETQYF. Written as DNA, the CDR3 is TGTGCCAGCAGCTCGGGACTAGCGCGAGAGACCCAGTACTTC. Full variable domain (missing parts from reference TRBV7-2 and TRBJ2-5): GAGVSQSPSNKVTEKGKDVELRCDPISGHTALYWYRQSLGQGLEFLIYFQGNSAPDKSGLPSDRFSAERTGGSVSTLTIQRTQQEDSAVYLCASSSGLARETQYFGPGTRLLVL.

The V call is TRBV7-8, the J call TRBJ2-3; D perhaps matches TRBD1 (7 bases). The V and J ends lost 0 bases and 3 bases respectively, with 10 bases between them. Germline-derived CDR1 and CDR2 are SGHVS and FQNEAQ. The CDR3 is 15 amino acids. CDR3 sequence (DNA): TGTGCCAGCAGCTTAGCGACAGGGAGGACAGATACGCAGTATTTT. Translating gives CASSLATGRTDTQYF.

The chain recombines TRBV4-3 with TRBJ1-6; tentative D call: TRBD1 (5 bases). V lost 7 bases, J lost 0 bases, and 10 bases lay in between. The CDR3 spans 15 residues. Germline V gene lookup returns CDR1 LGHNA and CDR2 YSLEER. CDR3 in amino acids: CASNEDSSYNSPLHF. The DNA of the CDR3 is TGCGCCAGCAATGAAGACAGCTCCTATAATTCACCCCTCCACTTT.

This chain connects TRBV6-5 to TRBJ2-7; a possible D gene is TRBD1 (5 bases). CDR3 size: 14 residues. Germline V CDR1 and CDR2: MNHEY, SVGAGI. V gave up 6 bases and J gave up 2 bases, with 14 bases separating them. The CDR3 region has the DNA TGTGCCAGCAGGGCTCCAGGGTTTCCCTACGAGCAGTACTTC. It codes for CASRAPGFPYEQYF.

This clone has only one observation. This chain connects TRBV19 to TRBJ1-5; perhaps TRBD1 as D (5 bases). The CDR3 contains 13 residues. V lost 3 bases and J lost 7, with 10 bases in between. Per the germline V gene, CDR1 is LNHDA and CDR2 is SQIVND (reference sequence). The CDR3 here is CASSMGGEQPQHF. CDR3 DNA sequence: TGTGCCAGTAGTATGGGGGGGGAACAGCCCCAGCATTTT.

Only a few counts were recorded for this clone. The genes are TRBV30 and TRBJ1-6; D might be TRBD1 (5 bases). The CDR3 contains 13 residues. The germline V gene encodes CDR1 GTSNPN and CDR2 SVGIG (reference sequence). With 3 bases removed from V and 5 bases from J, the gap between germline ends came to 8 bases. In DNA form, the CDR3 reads TGTGCCTGGAGCCCGACAGATAATTCACCCCTCCACTTT. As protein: CAWSPTDNSPLHF.

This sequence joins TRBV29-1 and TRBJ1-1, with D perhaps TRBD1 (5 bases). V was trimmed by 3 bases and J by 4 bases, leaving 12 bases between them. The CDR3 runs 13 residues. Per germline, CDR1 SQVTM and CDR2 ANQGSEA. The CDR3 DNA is TGCAGCGTTGACAGGGTTGGCTTCACTGAAGCTTTCTTT. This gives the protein CSVDRVGFTEAFF.

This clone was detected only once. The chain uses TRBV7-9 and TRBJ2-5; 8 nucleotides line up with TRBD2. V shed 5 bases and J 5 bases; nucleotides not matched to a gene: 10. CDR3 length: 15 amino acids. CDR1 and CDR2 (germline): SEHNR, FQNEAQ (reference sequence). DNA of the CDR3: TGTGCCAGCAGCGATCCGGGACTAGGGTGGGAGACCCAGTACTTC. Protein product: CASSDPGLGWETQYF.

The CDR3 protein is CASSQLRTASYNEQFF. The CDR3 DNA reads TGCGCCAGCAGCCAGCTTCGGACAGCCTCCTACAATGAGCAGTTCTTC. The chain couples TRBV4-1 to TRBJ2-1; maybe TRBD1 (6 bases). The V gene lost 3 bases and the J gene lost 0 bases, with 12 bases spanning the gap. Germline CDR1 and CDR2: MGHRA and YSYEKL. CDR3 length: 16 amino acids.

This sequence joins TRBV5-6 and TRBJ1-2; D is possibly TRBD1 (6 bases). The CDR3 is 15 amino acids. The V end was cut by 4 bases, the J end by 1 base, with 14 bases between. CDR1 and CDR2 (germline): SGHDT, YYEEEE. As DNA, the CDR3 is TGTGCCAGCAGCAGAACAGGGTTAGATAACTATGGCTACACCTTC. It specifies CASSRTGLDNYGYTF. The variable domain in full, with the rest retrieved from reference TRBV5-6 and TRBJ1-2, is DAGVTQSPTHLIKTRGQQVTLRCSPKSGHDTVSWYQQALGQGPQFIFQYYEEEERQRGNFPDRFSGHQFPNYSSELNVNALLLGDSALYLCASSRTGLDNYGYTFGSGTRLTVV.

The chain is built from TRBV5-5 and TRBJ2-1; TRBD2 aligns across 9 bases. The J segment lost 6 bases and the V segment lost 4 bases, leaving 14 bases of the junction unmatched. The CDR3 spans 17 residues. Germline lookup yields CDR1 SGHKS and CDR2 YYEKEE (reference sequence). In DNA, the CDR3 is TGTGCCAGCAGCGTTAGCGGGGGCGGTCTCTCGGGCAATGAGCAGTTCTTC. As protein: CASSVSGGGLSGNEQFF.

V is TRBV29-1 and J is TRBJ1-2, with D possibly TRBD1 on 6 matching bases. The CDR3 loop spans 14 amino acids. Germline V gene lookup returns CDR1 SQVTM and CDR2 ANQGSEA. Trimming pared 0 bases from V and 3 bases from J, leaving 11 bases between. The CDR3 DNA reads TGCAGCGTTGAAGATCCCAACAGGGACTATGGCTACACCTTC. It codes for CSVEDPNRDYGYTF.

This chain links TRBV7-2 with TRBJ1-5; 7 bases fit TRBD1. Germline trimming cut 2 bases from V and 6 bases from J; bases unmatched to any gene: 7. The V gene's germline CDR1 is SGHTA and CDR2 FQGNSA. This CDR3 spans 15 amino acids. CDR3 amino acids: CASSLSDRVSQPQHF. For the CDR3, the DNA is TGTGCCAGCAGCTTATCCGACAGGGTCTCTCAGCCCCAGCATTTT.

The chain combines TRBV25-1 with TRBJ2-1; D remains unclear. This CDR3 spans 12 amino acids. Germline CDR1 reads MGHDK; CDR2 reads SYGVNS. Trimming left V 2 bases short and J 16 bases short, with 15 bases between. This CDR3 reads CASSEGRMGTFF. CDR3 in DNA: TGTGCCAGCAGTGAAGGCCGGATGGGCACCTTCTTC.

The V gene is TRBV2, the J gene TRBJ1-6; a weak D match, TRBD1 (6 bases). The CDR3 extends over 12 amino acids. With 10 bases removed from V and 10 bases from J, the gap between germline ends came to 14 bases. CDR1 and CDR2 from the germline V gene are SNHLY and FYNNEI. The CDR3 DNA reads TGTGCCATCAGGACAGAGGAATCACCCCTCCACTTT. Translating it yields CAIRTEESPLHF.

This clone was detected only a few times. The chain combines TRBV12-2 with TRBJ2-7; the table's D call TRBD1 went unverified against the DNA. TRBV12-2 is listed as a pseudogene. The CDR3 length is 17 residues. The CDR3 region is CASRSRGTGDGAYEQYF. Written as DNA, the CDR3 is TGTGCAAGTCGCTCTAGGGGCACAGGGGATGGAGCCTACGAGCAGTACTTC.

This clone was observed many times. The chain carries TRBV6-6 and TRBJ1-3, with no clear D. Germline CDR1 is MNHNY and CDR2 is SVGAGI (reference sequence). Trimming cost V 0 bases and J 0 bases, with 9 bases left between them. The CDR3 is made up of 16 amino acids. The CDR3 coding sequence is TGTGCCAGCAGTTACTCGGCGGCACTCTCTGGAAACACCATATATTTT. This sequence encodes CASSYSAALSGNTIYF.

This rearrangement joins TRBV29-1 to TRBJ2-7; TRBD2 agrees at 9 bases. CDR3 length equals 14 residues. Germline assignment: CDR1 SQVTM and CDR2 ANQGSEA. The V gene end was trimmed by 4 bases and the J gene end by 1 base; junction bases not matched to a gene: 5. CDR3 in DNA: TGCAGCGTTGCAACTAGCGGGCTATCCTACGAGCAGTACTTC. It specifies CSVATSGLSYEQYF.

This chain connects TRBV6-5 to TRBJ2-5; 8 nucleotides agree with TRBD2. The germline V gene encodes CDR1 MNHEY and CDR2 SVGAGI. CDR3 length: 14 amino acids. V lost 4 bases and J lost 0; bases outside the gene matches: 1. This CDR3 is CASSFGGDQETQYF. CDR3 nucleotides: TGTGCCAGCAGTTTCGGGGGGGACCAAGAGACCCAGTACTTC.

In DNA form, the CDR3 reads TGTGCCAGCAAATGGACAATGTACAATGAGCAGTTCTTC. Encoded protein: CASKWTMYNEQFF. The rearrangement links TRBV12-3 or TRBV12-4 to TRBJ2-1, with D possibly TRBD1 on 5 matching bases. Trimming took 7 bases from V and 4 from J, leaving 11 bases between them. The CDR3 is 13 amino acids.

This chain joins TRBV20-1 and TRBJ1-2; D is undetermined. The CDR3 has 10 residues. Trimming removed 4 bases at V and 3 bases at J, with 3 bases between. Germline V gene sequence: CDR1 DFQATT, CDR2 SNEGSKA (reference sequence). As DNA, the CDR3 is TGCAGTGCTACGGACTATGGCTACACCTTC. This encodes CSATDYGYTF.

The CDR3 coding sequence is TGTGCCAGCAGGGAGAGGGATAGCAATCAGCCCCAGCATTTT. This sequence encodes CASRERDSNQPQHF. J is TRBJ1-5 and V is TRBV6-5; D gene uncertain. Germline lookup yields CDR1 MNHEY and CDR2 SVGAGI. Deletions cut 6 bases from V and 0 bases from J, with 9 bases between. This CDR3 is 14 amino acids long.

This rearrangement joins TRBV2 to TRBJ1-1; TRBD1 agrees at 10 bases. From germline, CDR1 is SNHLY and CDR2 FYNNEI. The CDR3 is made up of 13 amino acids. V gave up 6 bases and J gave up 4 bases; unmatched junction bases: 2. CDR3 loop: CASRRTGGTEAFF. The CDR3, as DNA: TGTGCCAGCAGGCGGACAGGGGGCACTGAAGCTTTCTTT.